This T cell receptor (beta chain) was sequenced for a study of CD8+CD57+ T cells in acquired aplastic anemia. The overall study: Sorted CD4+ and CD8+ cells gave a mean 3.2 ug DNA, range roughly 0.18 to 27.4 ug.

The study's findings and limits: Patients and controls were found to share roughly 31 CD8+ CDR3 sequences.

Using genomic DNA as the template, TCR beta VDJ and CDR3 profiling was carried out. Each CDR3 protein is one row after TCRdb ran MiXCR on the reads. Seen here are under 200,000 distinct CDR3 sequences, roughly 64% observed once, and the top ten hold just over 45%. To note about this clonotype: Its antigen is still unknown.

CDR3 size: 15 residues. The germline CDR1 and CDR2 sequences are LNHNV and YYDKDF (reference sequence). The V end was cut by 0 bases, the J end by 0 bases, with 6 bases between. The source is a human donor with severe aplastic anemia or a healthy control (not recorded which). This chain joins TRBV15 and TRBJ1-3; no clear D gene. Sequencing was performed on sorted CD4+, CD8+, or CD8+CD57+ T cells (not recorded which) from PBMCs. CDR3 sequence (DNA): TGTGCCACCAGCAGAGATGGCAACTCTGGAAACACCATATATTTT. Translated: CATSRDGNSGNTIYF.